Listed below are T cell receptor beta chains from one sample, sequenced in a study of cytomegalovirus exposure and HLA in healthy donors. Here immunoSEQ multiplex PCR was the method, and the copy in TCRdb shows in-frame clones only, minus some. The sample holds fewer than 150,000 clones, approximately 85% seen once. Sequencing input: PBMCs. These receptors all come from a woman in her twenties or thirties in good health and CMV-seropositive. CDR3s include the opening cysteine and the closing phenylalanine or tryptophan. A D gene is named only where the DNA matches it firmly. Size tells how often a clone was seen (once, few, many) or the class of an expanded clone, and some rows leave it out.

j_call d_call v_call clone_size cdr3_nt cdr3_aa
TRBJ2-7 TRBD2 TRBV30 . TGTGCCTGGAGCGGACTAGCGGGCATTGGCGAGCAGTACTTC CAWSGLAGIGEQYF
TRBJ2-5 TRBD1 TRBV19 . TGTGCCAGTAGTCCAAGGACAGGGGGAGAGACCCAGTACTTC CASSPRTGGETQYF
TRBJ1-1 . TRBV7-9 . TGTGCCAGCAGCTTCGGGATGAACACTGAAGCTTTCTTT CASSFGMNTEAFF
TRBJ1-1 TRBD1 TRBV18 once TGTGCCAGCTCACATGGGACAGGGGGCACTGAAGCTTTCTTT CASSHGTGGTEAFF
TRBJ2-2 . TRBV25-1 . TGTGCCAGCAGTGCTGGGGGCGCGGAGAACACCGGGGAGCTGTTTTTT CASSAGGAENTGELFF
TRBJ2-2 . TRBV4-2 few TGTGCCAGCACCCCGACGGAGGAGGCCGGGGAGCTGTTTTTT CASTPTEEAGELFF
TRBJ2-3 TRBD2 TRBV29-1 . TGCAGCGTTCGACTAGCGGGAGGGTCGGATACGCAGTATTTT CSVRLAGGSDTQYF
TRBJ2-3 . TRBV5-1 . TGCGCCAGCAGCCCGCTAGGGGGAAGGGCAGATACGCAGTATTTT CASSPLGGRADTQYF
TRBJ1-6 . TRBV11-2 . TGTGCCAGCGCGGGGGAGGATTCACCCCTCCACTTT CASAGEDSPLHF
TRBJ2-7 . TRBV7-9 . TGTGCCAGCAGCTTGGCTAGCACCTACGAGCAGTACTTC CASSLASTYEQYF
TRBJ1-2 TRBD1 TRBV6-1 . TGTGCCAGCAGTCCCCCCAGGGGGCGATTGGATGGCTACACCTTC CASSPPRGRLDGYTF
TRBJ2-5 TRBD2 TRBV28 . TGTGCCAGCAGTTTTAGTCCCCTGGGCGGGAGTGAGACCCAGTACTTC CASSFSPLGGSETQYF
TRBJ2-7 TRBD2 TRBV28 . TGTGCCAGCAGTTCCGGCGGGGGCTACGAGCAGTACTTC CASSSGGGYEQYF
TRBJ1-1 . TRBV7-7 . TGTGCCAGCAGCCCGCCAGGCCCGGTCACTGAAGCTTTCTTT CASSPPGPVTEAFF
TRBJ1-5 . TRBV28 . TGTGCCAGCAGGACCGGGACACCTCTTTCCCGGCAGCATTTT CASRTGTPLSRQHF
TRBJ1-5 . TRBV6-5 . TGTGCCAGCAGCCCAGAGAGGGCCCATCAGCCCCAGCATTTT CASSPERAHQPQHF
TRBJ1-2 TRBD1 TRBV25-1 few TGTGCCAGCAGTGAATGGGGACAGGGACCAGCTAACTATGGCTACACCTTC CASSEWGQGPANYGYTF
TRBJ1-1 TRBD1 TRBV6-5 . TGTGCCAGCAGTTACGGAGGGGCAGGGGGAGAAGCTTTCTTT CASSYGGAGGEAFF
TRBJ1-1 . TRBV27 . TGTGCCAGCTTACCTTTGGCGGGACGTAACACTGAAGCTTTCTTT CASLPLAGRNTEAFF
TRBJ2-7 TRBD1 TRBV18 . TGTGCCAGCTCACCAATGGTAGGACAGGTTTCAGACTCCTACGAGCAGTACTTC CASSPMVGQVSDSYEQYF
TRBJ1-2 TRBD1 TRBV11-2 . TGTGCCAGCAGCTTTAGCCCTCGGGGGACAGGACATAACTATGGCTACACCTTC CASSFSPRGTGHNYGYTF
TRBJ1-1 TRBD1 TRBV9 . TGTGCCAGCAGCGGGACAGGGGGTAAGAGAACTGAAGCTTTCTTT CASSGTGGKRTEAFF
TRBJ2-2 TRBD1 TRBV5-1 . TGCGCCAGCAGCCCATGGACAGGGAACACCGGGGAGCTGTTTTTT CASSPWTGNTGELFF
TRBJ1-5 . TRBV10-2 . TGCGCCAGCAGTCCCCCCGCAGGGGCCAATCAGCCCCAGCATTTT CASSPPAGANQPQHF
TRBJ2-3 TRBD2 TRBV18 . TGTGCCAGCTCACCTTCGGGACTAGCGGGAGGCACAGATACGCAGTATTTT CASSPSGLAGGTDTQYF
TRBJ2-1 . TRBV28 . TGTGCCAGCAGTTCCACCGTCGGGGGTGGGGTCTACAATGAGCAGTTCTTC CASSSTVGGGVYNEQFF
TRBJ1-4 TRBD1 TRBV27 . TGTGCCAGCAGCTCCGGGACAGGGGGCTGGAGACTGTTTTTT CASSSGTGGWRLFF